This TCR beta chain was sequenced during a study of blood T cell repertoires in COVID-19. Using immunoSEQ multiplex PCR, the repertoire was profiled, and TCRdb retains in-frame clones only, with some absent. The top ten hold 5% of the sample, which has about 130,000 clones, roughly three quarters seen once. There are 17 residues in the CDR3. Germline V gene lookup returns CDR1 SGHTA and CDR2 FQGNSA. With 0 bases clipped from V and 0 bases from J, the junction kept 2 bases outside the gene matches. The chain links TRBV7-2 to TRBJ2-3; 11 bases match TRBD2. What was sequenced was peripheral blood. This receptor was obtained from a woman aged 70-85 years with COVID-19, enrolled during active disease. The DNA of the CDR3 is TGTGCCAGCAGCTTAGCCTTAGCGGGGGGGAGCACAGATACGCAGTATTTT. Encoded protein: CASSLALAGGSTDTQYF. Full variable domain (missing parts from reference TRBV7-2 and TRBJ2-3): GAGVSQSPSNKVTEKGKDVELRCDPISGHTALYWYRQSLGQGLEFLIYFQGNSAPDKSGLPSDRFSAERTGGSVSTLTIQRTQQEDSAVYLCASSLALAGGSTDTQYFGPGTRLTVL.